The 8 T cell receptor beta chains listed next were all sequenced from one sample in a study of human T cells and chemical hapten exposure. Time point specified: pre-sensitization, week 0. Treatment of the sample: therapeutic diphenylcyclopropenone sensitization with weekly scalp DPC. The template was total RNA from unfractionated whole blood. TCRdb re-called the RACE reads through MiXCR, storing one row per CDR3 protein. The table lists over 50,000 distinct CDR3 sequences, 8.5% to 10% of them singletons, with 9.5% to 10% in the top ten. Sequencing was performed on whole blood, taken in connection with sensitization to the hapten diphenylcyclopropenone (DPC). Receptor source: a woman aged 25 to 39 with alopecia areata. Some clones in this sample may be carry-over from other donors' samples.

J is TRBJ1-6 and V is TRBV7-8; 7 nucleotides match TRBD1. This CDR3 has 19 amino acids. Germline CDR1 reads SGHVS; CDR2 reads FQNEAQ. V trimming: 0 bases; J trimming: 0 bases; junction bases outside the gene matches: 8. The CDR3 here is CASSLARGPLSSYNSPLHF. CDR3 coding DNA: TGTGCCAGCAGCTTAGCGAGGGGGCCCCTGAGCTCCTATAATTCACCCCTCCACTTT. Together with reference TRBV7-8 and TRBJ1-6, the CDR3 gives the full variable domain: GAGVSQSPRYKVAKRGQDVALRCDPISGHVSLFWYQQALGQGPEFLTYFQNEAQLDKSGLPSDRFFAERPEGSVSTLKIQRTQQEDSAVYLCASSLARGPLSSYNSPLHFGNGTRLTVT.

This clonotype was seen once. The V call is TRBV5-1, the J call TRBJ1-5, with 9 bases identical to TRBD1. The CDR3 consists of 15 residues. Germline lookup yields CDR1 SGHRS and CDR2 YFSETQ. V lost 0 bases to trimming and J lost 6 bases; unmatched junction nucleotides: 4. CDR3 sequence: CASSLGQGGSQPQHF. In DNA, the CDR3 is TGCGCCAGCAGCTTGGGACAGGGGGGGAGTCAGCCCCAGCATTTT.

Written as DNA, the CDR3 is TGTGCCAGCAGCTTTGGGACAGGGTTTAATTCACCCCTCCACTTT. Its protein is CASSFGTGFNSPLHF. The chain has TRBV5-6 and TRBJ1-6, with 9 bases lining up with TRBD1. This CDR3 has 15 amino acids. Germline CDR1 and CDR2: SGHDT and YYEEEE. J was trimmed by 6 bases and V by 2 bases; bases with no gene match: 3.

This clonotype was recorded many times. This chain links TRBV7-2 with TRBJ2-5, with 12 nucleotides matching TRBD2. The CDR3 loop spans 16 amino acids. Germline V gene sequence: CDR1 SGHTA, CDR2 FQGNSA. The trim removed 1 base at V and 6 bases at J, leaving 6 bases unmatched. CDR3 nucleotides: TGTGCCAGCAGCTTAGAACTAGCGGGGGGAGGACAGACCCAGTACTTC. This encodes CASSLELAGGGQTQYF.

This clonotype occurred many times. The chain couples TRBV28 to TRBJ2-7; 7 bases match TRBD1. The germline gives CDR1 MDHEN, CDR2 SYDVKM. The CDR3 covers 13 residues. V shed 6 bases, J shed 3 bases, and the junction held 5 bases outside the gene matches. Here the CDR3 DNA reads TGTGCCAGCAGATCCGGGACAGACTACGAGCAGTACTTC. It translates to CASRSGTDYEQYF. Variable domain in full (rest from reference TRBV28 and TRBJ2-7): DVKVTQSSRYLVKRTGEKVFLECVQDMDHENMFWYRQDPGLGLRLIYFSYDVKMKEKGDIPEGYSVSREKKERFSLILESASTNQTSMYLCASRSGTDYEQYFGPGTRLTVT.

This chain links TRBV6-5 with TRBJ2-7; TRBD2 matches at 12 bases. Germline-derived CDR1 and CDR2 are MNHEY and SVGAGI. With V trimmed by 6 bases and J by 6 bases, 12 bases remained unmatched. The CDR3 is made up of 16 amino acids. The CDR3 nucleotides are TGTGCCAGCAGCCGCGGGGCTAGCGGGGGGGCCGGCGAGCAGTACTTC. It encodes CASSRGASGGAGEQYF.

This clonotype was counted between two and nine times. The genes are TRBV12-3 or TRBV12-4 and TRBJ1-3; 8 bases line up with TRBD1. The junction had 7 bases not matched to a gene; V was cut back by 6 bases and J by 3 bases. The CDR3 has 15 amino acids. CDR3 DNA: TGTGCCAGCAGGAAATCCGGGACAGGTGGAAACACCATATATTTT. Protein sequence: CASRKSGTGGNTIYF.

The chain links TRBV7-2 to TRBJ2-3; 10 nucleotides match TRBD2. The CDR3 runs 14 residues. Germline V CDR1 and CDR2: SGHTA, FQGNSA. V gave up 5 bases and J gave up 4 bases; unmatched junction bases: 3. The CDR3 sequence is CASSPSGGPDTQYF. CDR3 sequence (DNA): TGTGCCAGCAGCCCTAGCGGGGGCCCAGATACGCAGTATTTT.